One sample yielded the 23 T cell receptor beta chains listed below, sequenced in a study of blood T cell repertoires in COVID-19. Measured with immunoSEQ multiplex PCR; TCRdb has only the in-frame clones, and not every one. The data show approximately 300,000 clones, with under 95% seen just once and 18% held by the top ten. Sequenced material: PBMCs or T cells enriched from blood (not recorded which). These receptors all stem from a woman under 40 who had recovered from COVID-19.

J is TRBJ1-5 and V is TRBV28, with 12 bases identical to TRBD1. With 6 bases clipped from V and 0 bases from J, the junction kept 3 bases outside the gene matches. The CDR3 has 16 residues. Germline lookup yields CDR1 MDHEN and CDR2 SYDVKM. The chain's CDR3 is CASRGQGAYSNQPQHF. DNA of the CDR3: TGTGCCAGCAGGGGACAGGGGGCATATAGCAATCAGCCCCAGCATTTT.

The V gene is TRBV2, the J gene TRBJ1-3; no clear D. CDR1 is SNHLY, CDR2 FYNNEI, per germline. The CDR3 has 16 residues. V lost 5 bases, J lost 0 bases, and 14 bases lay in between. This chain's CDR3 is CASSKPTANSGNTIYF. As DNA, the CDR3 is TGTGCCAGCAGTAAACCTACAGCCAACTCTGGAAACACCATATATTTT.

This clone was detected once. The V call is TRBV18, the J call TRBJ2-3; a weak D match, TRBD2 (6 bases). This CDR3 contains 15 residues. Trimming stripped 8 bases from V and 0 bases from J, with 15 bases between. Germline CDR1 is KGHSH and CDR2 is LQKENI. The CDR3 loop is CASRGLGGSTDTQYF. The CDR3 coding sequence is TGTGCCAGCCGGGGACTGGGGGGAAGCACAGATACGCAGTATTTT.

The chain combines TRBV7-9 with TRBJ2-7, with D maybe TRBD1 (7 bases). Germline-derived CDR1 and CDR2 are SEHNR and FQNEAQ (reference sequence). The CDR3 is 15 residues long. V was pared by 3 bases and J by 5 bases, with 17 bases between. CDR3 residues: CASSLGGDRAHEQYF. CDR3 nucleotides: TGTGCCAGCAGCTTGGGAGGCGACAGGGCCCACGAGCAGTACTTC.

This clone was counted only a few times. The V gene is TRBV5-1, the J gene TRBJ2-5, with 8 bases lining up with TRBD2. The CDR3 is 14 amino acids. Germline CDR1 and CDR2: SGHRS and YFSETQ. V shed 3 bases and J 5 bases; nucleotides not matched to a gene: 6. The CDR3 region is CASSSSGRKETQYF. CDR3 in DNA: TGCGCCAGCAGCTCAAGCGGGAGAAAGGAGACCCAGTACTTC. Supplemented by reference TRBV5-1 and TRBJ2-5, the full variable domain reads KAGVTQTPRYLIKTRGQQVTLSCSPISGHRSVSWYQQTPGQGLQFLFEYFSETQRNKGNFPGRFSGRQFSNSRSEMNVSTLELGDSALYLCASSSSGRKETQYFGPGTRLLVL.

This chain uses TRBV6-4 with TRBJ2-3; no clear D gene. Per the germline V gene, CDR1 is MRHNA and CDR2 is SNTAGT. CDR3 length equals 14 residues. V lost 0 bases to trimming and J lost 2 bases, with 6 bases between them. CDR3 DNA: TGTGCCAGCAGTGACTCTGCGGACACAGATACGCAGTATTTT. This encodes CASSDSADTDTQYF.

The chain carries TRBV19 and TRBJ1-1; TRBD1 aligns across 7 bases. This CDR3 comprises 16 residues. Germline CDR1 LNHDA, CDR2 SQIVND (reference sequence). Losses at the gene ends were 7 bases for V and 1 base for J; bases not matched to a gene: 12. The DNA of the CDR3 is TGTGCCAGTAACCTACAGGGGTGGATGGGGAACACTGAAGCTTTCTTT. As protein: CASNLQGWMGNTEAFF.

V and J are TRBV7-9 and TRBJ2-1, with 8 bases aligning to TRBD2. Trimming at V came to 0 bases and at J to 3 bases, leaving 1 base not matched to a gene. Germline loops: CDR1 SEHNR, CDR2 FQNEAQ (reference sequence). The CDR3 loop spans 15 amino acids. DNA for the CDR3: TGTGCCAGCAGCTTAGCACTAGCGGACTACAATGAGCAGTTCTTC. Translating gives CASSLALADYNEQFF.

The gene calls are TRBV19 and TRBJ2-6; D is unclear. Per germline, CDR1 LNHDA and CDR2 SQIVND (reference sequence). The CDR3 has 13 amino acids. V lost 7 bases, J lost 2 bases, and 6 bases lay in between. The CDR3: CASTFAGANVLTF. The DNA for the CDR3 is TGTGCCAGTACCTTTGCTGGGGCCAACGTCCTGACTTTC.

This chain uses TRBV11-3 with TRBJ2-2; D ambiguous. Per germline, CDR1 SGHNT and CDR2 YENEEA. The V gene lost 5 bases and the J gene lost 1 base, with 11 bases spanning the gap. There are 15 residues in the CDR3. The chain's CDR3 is CASSPDSQNTGELFF. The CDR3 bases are TGTGCCAGCAGCCCGGATAGCCAGAACACCGGGGAGCTGTTTTTT.

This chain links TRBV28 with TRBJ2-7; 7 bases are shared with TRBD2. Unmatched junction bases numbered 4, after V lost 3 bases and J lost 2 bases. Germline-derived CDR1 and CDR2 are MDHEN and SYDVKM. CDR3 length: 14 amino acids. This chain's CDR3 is CASSFLGLAYEQYF. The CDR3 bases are TGTGCCAGCAGTTTTTTAGGACTAGCCTACGAGCAGTACTTC.

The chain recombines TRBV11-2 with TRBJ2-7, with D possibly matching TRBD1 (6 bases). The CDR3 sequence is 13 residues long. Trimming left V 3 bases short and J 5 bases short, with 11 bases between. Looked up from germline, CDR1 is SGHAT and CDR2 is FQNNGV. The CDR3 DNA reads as TGTGCCAGCAGCTTCACAGGGACCAACGAGCAGTACTTC. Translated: CASSFTGTNEQYF.

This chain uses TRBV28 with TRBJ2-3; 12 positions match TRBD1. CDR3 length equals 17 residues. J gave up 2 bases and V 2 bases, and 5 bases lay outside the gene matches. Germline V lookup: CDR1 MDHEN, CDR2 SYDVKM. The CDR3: CASSLPGTGGDTDTQYF. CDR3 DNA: TGTGCCAGCAGTTTACCCGGGACAGGGGGCGACACAGATACGCAGTATTTT.

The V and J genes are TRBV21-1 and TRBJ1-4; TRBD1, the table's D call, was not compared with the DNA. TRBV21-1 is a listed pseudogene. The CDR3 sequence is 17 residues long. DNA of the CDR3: TGTGCCAGCAGCAAAATTCTATTGGTACAGAAGAATGAAAAACTGTTTTTT. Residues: CASSKILLVQKNEKLFF.

CDR3: CASSEQGRTRYGYTF. The CDR3 DNA sequence: TGCGCCAGCAGCGAACAGGGACGAACCCGATATGGCTACACCTTC. V and J are TRBV5-1 and TRBJ1-2; the D gene is possibly TRBD1 (6 bases). Trimming cost V 4 bases and J 5 bases, with 18 bases left between them. The CDR3 sequence is 15 residues long. Per germline, CDR1 SGHRS and CDR2 YFSETQ.

CDR3 bases: TGCGCCAGCAGCTCCGGACTAGAAGGCTACGAGCAGTACTTC. As protein: CASSSGLEGYEQYF. The V call is TRBV5-1, the J call TRBJ2-7, with 7 bases lining up with TRBD2. Germline values: CDR1 SGHRS, CDR2 YFSETQ. This CDR3 is built from 14 residues. With V trimmed by 3 bases and J by 3 bases, 6 bases remained unmatched.

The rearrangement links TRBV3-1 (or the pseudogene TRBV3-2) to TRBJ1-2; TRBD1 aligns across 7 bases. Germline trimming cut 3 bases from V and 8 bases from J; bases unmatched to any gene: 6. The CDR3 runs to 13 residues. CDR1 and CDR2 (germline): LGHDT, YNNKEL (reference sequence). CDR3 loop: CASSQGQSGGYTF. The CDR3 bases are TGTGCCAGCAGCCAGGGACAGTCCGGGGGCTACACCTTC.

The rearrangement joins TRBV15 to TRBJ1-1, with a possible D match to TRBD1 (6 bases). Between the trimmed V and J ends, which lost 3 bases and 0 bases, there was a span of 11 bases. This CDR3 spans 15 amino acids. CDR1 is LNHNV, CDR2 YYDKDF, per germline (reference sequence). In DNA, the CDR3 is TGTGCCACCAGCAGGAGGACAGACCTGAACACTGAAGCTTTCTTT. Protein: CATSRRTDLNTEAFF.

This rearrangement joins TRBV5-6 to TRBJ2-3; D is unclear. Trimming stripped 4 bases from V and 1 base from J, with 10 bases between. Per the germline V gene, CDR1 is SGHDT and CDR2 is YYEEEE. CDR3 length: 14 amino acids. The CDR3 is CASSPIGGTDTQYF. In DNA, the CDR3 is TGTGCCAGCAGCCCTATTGGTGGCACAGATACGCAGTATTTT.

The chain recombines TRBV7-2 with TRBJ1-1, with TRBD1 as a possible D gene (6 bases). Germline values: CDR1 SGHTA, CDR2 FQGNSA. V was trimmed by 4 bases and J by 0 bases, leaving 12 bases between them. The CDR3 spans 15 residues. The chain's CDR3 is CASSSQGTMNTEAFF. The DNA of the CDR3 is TGTGCCAGCAGCTCACAGGGAACCATGAACACTGAAGCTTTCTTT.

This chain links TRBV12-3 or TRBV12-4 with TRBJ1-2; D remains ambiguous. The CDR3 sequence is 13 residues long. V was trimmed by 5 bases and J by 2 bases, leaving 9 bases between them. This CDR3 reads CASSQTRNYGYTF. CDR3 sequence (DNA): TGTGCCAGCAGTCAGACAAGGAACTATGGCTACACCTTC.

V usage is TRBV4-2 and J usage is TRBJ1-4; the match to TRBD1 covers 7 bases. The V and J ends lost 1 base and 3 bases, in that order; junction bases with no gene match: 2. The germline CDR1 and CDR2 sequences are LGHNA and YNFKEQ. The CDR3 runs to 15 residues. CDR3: CASSQGQGPNEKLFF. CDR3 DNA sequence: TGTGCCAGCAGCCAAGGACAGGGACCTAATGAAAAACTGTTTTTT.

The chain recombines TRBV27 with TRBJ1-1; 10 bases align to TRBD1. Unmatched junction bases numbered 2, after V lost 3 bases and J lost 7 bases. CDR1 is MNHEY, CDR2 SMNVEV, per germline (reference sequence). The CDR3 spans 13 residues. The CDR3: CASSFRTGGEAFF. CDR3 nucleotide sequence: TGTGCCAGCAGTTTTCGGACAGGGGGTGAAGCTTTCTTT.